This is a list of T cell receptor beta chains from one sample in a study of cytomegalovirus exposure and HLA in healthy donors. Some clones are missing from TCRdb's copy, which holds only in-frame ones; the method was immunoSEQ multiplex PCR. The sample includes over 80,000 clones, around 80% seen only once; the top ten take roughly 17%. Sample: PBMCs. The receptors derive from a man in his 60s in good health and CMV-seropositive. Both conserved end residues are part of each CDR3. Fields, in order: V gene, D gene, J gene, clone size, CDR3 protein, CDR3 DNA. D genes are given only for firm matches. Only some rows state a clone size, as once, few, many or a class for expanded clones.

>TRBV5-1|TRBD2|TRBJ2-3|once
CASSLSWGGRGTDTQYF
TGCGCCAGCAGCTTGAGCTGGGGGGGAAGGGGCACAGATACGCAGTATTTT
>TRBV7-8|TRBD1|TRBJ1-3|once
CASSLGTGGNTIYF
TGTGCCAGCAGCTTAGGGACAGGGGGAAACACCATATATTTT
>TRBV29-1|NA|TRBJ2-5|NA
CSVVVGETQYF
TGCAGCGTTGTGGTCGGGGAGACCCAGTACTTC
>TRBV19|TRBD1|TRBJ1-1|NA
CASSISTGSEAFF
TGTGCCAGTAGTATCTCGACAGGGTCTGAAGCTTTCTTT
>TRBV6-5|TRBD1|TRBJ1-2|NA
CASSYAGGAGYYGYTF
TGTGCCAGCAGTTATGCAGGGGGCGCAGGATACTATGGCTACACCTTC
>TRBV28|NA|TRBJ2-4|NA
CASSSLDFAKNIQYF
TGTGCCAGCAGTTCCCTGGACTTCGCCAAAAACATTCAGTACTTC
>TRBV11-1|NA|TRBJ1-1|NA
CASSLMGARNTEAFF
TGTGCCAGCAGCTTAATGGGGGCTCGGAACACTGAAGCTTTCTTT
>TRBV5-1|TRBD1|TRBJ1-1|NA
CASSYYGTALNTEAFF
TGCGCCAGCAGCTACTACGGGACAGCCTTGAACACTGAAGCTTTCTTT
>TRBV5-6|NA|TRBJ2-7|few
CASSSTGNSYEQYF
TGTGCCAGCAGCTCCACAGGTAACTCCTACGAGCAGTACTTC
>TRBV6-5|NA|TRBJ2-3|NA
CASSYSPRVEDTQYF
TGTGCCAGCAGTTACTCGCCGAGGGTCGAAGATACGCAGTATTTT
>TRBV5-1|NA|TRBJ2-5|NA
CASSLGRGKTQYF
TGCGCCAGCAGCTTGGGCCGAGGGAAGACCCAGTACTTC
>TRBV6-4|NA|TRBJ1-1|NA
CASRPTGLKRAFF
TGTGCCAGCAGGCCAACAGGGTTAAAGAGAGCTTTCTTT
>TRBV6-1|TRBD1|TRBJ2-4|NA
CASTAGQGAKNIQYF
TGTGCCAGCACAGCGGGACAGGGGGCCAAAAACATTCAGTACTTC
>TRBV14|TRBD1|TRBJ2-2|NA
CASSQLPGGTRNTGELFF
TGTGCCAGCAGCCAATTACCAGGGGGCACACGAAACACCGGGGAGCTGTTTTTT
>TRBV9|NA|TRBJ2-4|NA
CASSPEGGGENIQYF
TGTGCCAGCAGCCCAGAGGGGGGGGGCGAAAACATTCAGTACTTC
>TRBV4-2|NA|TRBJ2-7|NA
CASSQEAGGKRGGIYEQYF
TGTGCCAGCAGCCAAGAAGCCGGTGGGAAAAGGGGGGGTATCTACGAGCAGTACTTC
>TRBV7-8|NA|TRBJ1-1|NA
CASSLGVWQGPNTEAFF
TGTGCCAGCAGCTTAGGAGTTTGGCAGGGCCCGAACACTGAAGCTTTCTTT
>TRBV27|NA|TRBJ1-2|NA
CASSWGREDYGYTF
TGTGCCAGCAGTTGGGGCAGGGAGGACTATGGCTACACCTTC
>TRBV13|NA|TRBJ2-5|few
CASSLQGAVETQYF
TGTGCCAGCAGCCTTCAAGGGGCGGTGGAGACCCAGTACTTC
>TRBV7-9|NA|TRBJ1-2|NA
CASSLMGSPELGYTF
TGTGCCAGCAGCTTAATGGGGAGTCCCGAACTAGGCTACACCTTC
>TRBV10-3|TRBD1|TRBJ2-3|NA
CAIRRTGGTDTQYF
TGTGCCATCAGACGGACAGGGGGGACAGATACGCAGTATTTT
>TRBV18|NA|TRBJ1-4|NA
CASSSLSWEKLFF
TGTGCCAGCTCATCTCTTAGCTGGGAAAAACTGTTTTTT
>TRBV19|TRBD1|TRBJ1-5|NA
CASKKDREVGQPQHF
TGTGCCAGTAAAAAGGACAGGGAGGTTGGGCAGCCCCAGCATTTT
>TRBV29-1|TRBD1|TRBJ2-7|NA
CSVDGPGQGGYEQYF
TGCAGCGTTGACGGACCGGGACAGGGTGGCTACGAGCAGTACTTC
>TRBV5-1|NA|TRBJ2-7|NA
CASSLLVGSSYEQYF
TGCGCCAGCAGCTTGTTGGTGGGGAGCTCCTACGAGCAGTACTTC
>TRBV6-1|TRBD2|TRBJ2-6|NA
CASSAGGRTNSGANVLTF
TGTGCCAGCAGTGCGGGGGGACGGACGAACTCTGGGGCCAACGTCCTGACTTTC
>TRBV30|TRBD1|TRBJ1-1|NA
CACDPGQVNTEAFF
TGTGCCTGCGACCCGGGACAGGTGAACACTGAAGCTTTCTTT
>TRBV5-8|NA|TRBJ1-3|NA
CASSYTGLSGNTIYF
TGTGCCAGCAGCTATACAGGGCTCTCTGGAAACACCATATATTTT
>TRBV11-1|TRBD1|TRBJ1-1|NA
CASSSQGARTEAFF
TGTGCCAGCAGCAGCCAGGGGGCGCGCACTGAAGCTTTCTTT
>TRBV5-1|TRBD1|TRBJ1-6|once
CASSLADRVNSPLHF
TGCGCCAGCAGCTTAGCTGACAGGGTGAATTCACCCCTCCACTTT
>TRBV6-5|NA|TRBJ2-7|NA
CASSPDISGYEQYF
TGTGCCAGCAGTCCGGACATCTCAGGCTACGAGCAGTACTTC
>TRBV27|TRBD1|TRBJ1-1|NA
CASSLGQFSNTEAFF
TGTGCCAGCAGTCTGGGACAGTTTTCGAACACTGAAGCTTTCTTT
>TRBV5-5|TRBD1|TRBJ1-1|NA
CASSHGQVLKGEAFF
TGTGCCAGCAGCCACGGACAGGTTTTAAAGGGTGAAGCTTTCTTT
>TRBV21-1|NA|TRBJ1-1|NA
CASRSGTGDLNTEAFF
TGTGCCAGCAGGTCCGGGACAGGGGACTTAAACACTGAAGCTTTCTTT
>TRBV19|TRBD1|TRBJ2-2|NA
CASSVWDRNTGELFF
TGTGCCAGTTCTGTCTGGGACAGGAACACCGGGGAGCTGTTTTTT
>TRBV5-1|NA|TRBJ2-7|once
CASSWERQGRGPYEQYF
TGCGCCAGCAGCTGGGAAAGACAGGGTCGGGGGCCCTACGAGCAGTACTTC
>TRBV11-2|NA|TRBJ2-6|NA
CASSLQGSNSGANVLTF
TGTGCCAGCAGTCTACAGGGTTCAAACTCTGGGGCCAACGTCCTGACTTTC
>TRBV30|TRBD1|TRBJ1-3|NA
CAGRTGSGNTIYF
TGTGCCGGGAGGACAGGCTCTGGAAACACCATATATTTT
>TRBV5-1|TRBD1|TRBJ1-1|once
CASSLYAGTGGRNTEAFF
TGCGCCAGCAGCTTATACGCTGGAACAGGGGGCAGAAACACTGAAGCTTTCTTT
>TRBV10-3|NA|TRBJ1-1|NA
CAISESQGGIRTEAFF
TGTGCCATCAGTGAGTCCCAAGGGGGAATCCGGACTGAAGCTTTCTTT
>TRBV7-9|NA|TRBJ1-2|NA
CASSPWTALDYGYTF
TGTGCCAGCAGCCCGTGGACAGCTTTGGACTATGGCTACACCTTC
>TRBV27|TRBD2|TRBJ2-7|NA
CASRWASGGPTYEQYF
TGTGCCAGCAGGTGGGCTAGCGGGGGGCCGACCTACGAGCAGTACTTC
>TRBV4-2|NA|TRBJ2-1|NA
CASSAGARPYNEQFF
TGTGCCAGCAGCGCGGGGGCCAGGCCCTACAATGAGCAGTTCTTC
>TRBV20-1|NA|TRBJ2-3|NA
CSLRSTDTQYF
TGCAGTCTGAGGAGCACAGATACGCAGTATTTT